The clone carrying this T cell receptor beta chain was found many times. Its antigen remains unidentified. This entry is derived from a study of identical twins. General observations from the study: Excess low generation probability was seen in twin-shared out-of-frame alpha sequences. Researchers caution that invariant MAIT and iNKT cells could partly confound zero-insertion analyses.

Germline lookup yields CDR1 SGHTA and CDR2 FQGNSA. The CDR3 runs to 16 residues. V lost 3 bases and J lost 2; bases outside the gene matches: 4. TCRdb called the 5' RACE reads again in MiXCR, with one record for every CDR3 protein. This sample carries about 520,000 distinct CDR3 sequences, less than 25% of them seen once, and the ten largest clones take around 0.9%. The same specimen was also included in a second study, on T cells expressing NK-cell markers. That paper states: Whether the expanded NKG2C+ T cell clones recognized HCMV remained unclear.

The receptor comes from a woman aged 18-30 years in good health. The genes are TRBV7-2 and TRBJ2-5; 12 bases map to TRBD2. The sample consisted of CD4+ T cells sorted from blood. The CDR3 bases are TGTGCCAGCAGCTTGGCCGGGACTAGCGGGCAAGAGACCCAGTACTTC. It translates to CASSLAGTSGQETQYF.